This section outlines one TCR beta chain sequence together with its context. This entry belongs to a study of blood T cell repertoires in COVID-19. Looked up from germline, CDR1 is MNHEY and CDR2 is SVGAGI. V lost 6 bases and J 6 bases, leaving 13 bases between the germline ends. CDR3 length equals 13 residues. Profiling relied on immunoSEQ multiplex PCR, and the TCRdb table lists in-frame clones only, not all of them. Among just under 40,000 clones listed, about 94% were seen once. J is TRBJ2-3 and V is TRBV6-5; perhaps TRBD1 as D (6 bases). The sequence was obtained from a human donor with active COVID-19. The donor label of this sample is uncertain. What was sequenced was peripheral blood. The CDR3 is CASRLTGADTQYF. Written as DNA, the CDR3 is TGTGCCAGCAGACTGACAGGCGCGGATACGCAGTATTTT.